This is a list of T cell receptor beta chains from one sample in a study of T cells in Graves' hyperthyroidism and ophthalmopathy. TCRdb processed the multiplex PCR reads anew with MiXCR; each CDR3 protein has one entry. The profile shows over 250,000 distinct CDR3 sequences, about 25% of them singletons. The specimen sequenced was blood. These receptors were taken from a man in his forties or fifties with Graves' hyperthyroidism that later progressed to Graves' ophthalmopathy. CDR3s include the opening cysteine and the closing phenylalanine or tryptophan. D genes are given only for firm matches. Some rows have no size entry. The others give once, few or many, or a class for an expanded clone.

v_call	j_call	clone_size	d_call	cdr3_length	cdr3_aa	cdr3_nt
TRBV6-1	TRBJ2-5	-	-	13	CASSVTSEETQYF	TGTGCCAGCAGTGTGACTTCCGAAGAGACCCAGTACTTC
TRBV29-1	TRBJ1-5	-	-	13	CSVASGARQPQHF	TGCAGCGTCGCTTCGGGGGCTCGACAGCCCCAGCATTTT
TRBV19	TRBJ1-1	-	-	17	CASSPARSGTKGTEAFF	TGTGCCAGTAGTCCCGCCAGATCCGGGACCAAGGGCACTGAAGCTTTCTTT
TRBV6-5	TRBJ2-7	many	-	15	CASSYGGGHSYEQYF	TGTGCCAGCAGTTACGGAGGCGGCCACTCCTACGAGCAGTACTTC
TRBV5-1	TRBJ2-7	many	TRBD1	16	CASRPYPRQGAGEQYF	TGCGCCAGCAGACCGTACCCGAGACAGGGGGCTGGGGAGCAGTACTTC
TRBV4-1	TRBJ2-7	many	TRBD1	14	CASSQDHGTGPQYF	TGCGCCAGCAGCCAAGATCACGGGACAGGGCCTCAGTACTTC
TRBV12-3/TRBV12-4	TRBJ2-2	many	-	14	CASSESGYTGELFF	TGTGCCAGCAGCGAATCAGGGTACACCGGGGAGCTGTTTTTT
TRBV7-9	TRBJ2-7	many	TRBD1	15	CASSLGQGPSYEQYF	TGTGCCAGCAGCCTTGGACAGGGGCCCTCCTACGAGCAGTACTTC
TRBV5-1	TRBJ1-2	many	-	14	CASTSSSRDYGYTF	TGCGCCAGCACCTCGTCATCCCGGGACTATGGCTACACCTTC
TRBV5-1	TRBJ2-7	many	-	15	CASSLGQLVGYEQYF	TGCGCCAGCAGCTTGGGCCAGCTCGTTGGGTACGAGCAGTACTTC
TRBV6-5	TRBJ1-2	-	-	15	CASSYSGEVDYGYTF	TGTGCCAGCAGTTACAGTGGGGAAGTAGACTATGGCTACACCTTC
TRBV7-8	TRBJ2-7	many	-	15	CASSPGGGLVYEQYF	TGTGCCAGCAGCCCCGGAGGGGGGTTAGTCTACGAGCAGTACTTC
TRBV24-1	TRBJ2-2	many	TRBD2	16	CATSDFDSGFTGELFF	TGTGCCACCAGTGATTTCGATAGCGGGTTTACCGGGGAGCTGTTTTTT
TRBV6-2/TRBV6-3	TRBJ2-5	-	-	14	CASSSYRDQETQYF	TGTGCCAGCAGTTCCTACAGGGACCAAGAGACCCAGTACTTC
TRBV12-3/TRBV12-4	TRBJ1-5	many	-	14	CASSLRDSNQPQHF	TGTGCCAGCAGTTTACGGGATAGCAATCAGCCCCAGCATTTT
TRBV11-2	TRBJ2-7	many	-	14	CASSTRSGDYEQYF	TGTGCCAGCAGCACCCGATCGGGGGACTACGAGCAGTACTTC
TRBV28	TRBJ2-2	many	-	14	CASSRTQFTGELFF	TGTGCCAGCAGTAGGACACAATTCACCGGGGAGCTGTTTTTT
TRBV6-4	TRBJ2-4	many	TRBD2	20	CASSPDLAGAGSVTKNIQYF	TGTGCCAGCAGTCCCGATCTAGCGGGAGCGGGATCAGTTACCAAAAACATTCAGTACTTC
TRBV20-1	TRBJ2-7	many	-	13	CSARLEGPYEQYF	TGCAGTGCTAGGTTGGAGGGCCCCTACGAGCAGTACTTC
TRBV6-1	TRBJ1-5	-	-	14	CASLGVYSNQPQHF	TGTGCCAGCCTGGGGGTTTATAGCAATCAGCCCCAGCATTTT
TRBV2	TRBJ2-2	many	-	14	CATKGSINTGELFF	TGTGCCACCAAGGGCAGTATAAACACCGGGGAGCTGTTTTTT
TRBV28	TRBJ2-7	many	TRBD1	13	CASSWDRLYEQYF	TGTGCCAGCAGTTGGGACAGATTATACGAGCAGTACTTC